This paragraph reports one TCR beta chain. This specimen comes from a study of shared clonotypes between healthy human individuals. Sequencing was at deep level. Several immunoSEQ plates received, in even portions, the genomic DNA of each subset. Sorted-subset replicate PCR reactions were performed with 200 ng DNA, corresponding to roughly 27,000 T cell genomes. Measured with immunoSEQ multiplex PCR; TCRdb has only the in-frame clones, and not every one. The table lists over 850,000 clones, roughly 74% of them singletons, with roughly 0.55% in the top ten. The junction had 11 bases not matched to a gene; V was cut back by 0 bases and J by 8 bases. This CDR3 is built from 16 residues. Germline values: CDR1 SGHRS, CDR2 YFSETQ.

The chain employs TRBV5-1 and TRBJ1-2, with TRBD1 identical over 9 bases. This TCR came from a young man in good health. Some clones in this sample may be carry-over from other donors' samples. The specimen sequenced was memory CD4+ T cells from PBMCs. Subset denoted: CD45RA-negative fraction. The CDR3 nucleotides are TGCGCCAGCAGCTTGGCAGAGGGGACAGGGCCTGGAGGCTACACCTTC. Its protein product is CASSLAEGTGPGGYTF.